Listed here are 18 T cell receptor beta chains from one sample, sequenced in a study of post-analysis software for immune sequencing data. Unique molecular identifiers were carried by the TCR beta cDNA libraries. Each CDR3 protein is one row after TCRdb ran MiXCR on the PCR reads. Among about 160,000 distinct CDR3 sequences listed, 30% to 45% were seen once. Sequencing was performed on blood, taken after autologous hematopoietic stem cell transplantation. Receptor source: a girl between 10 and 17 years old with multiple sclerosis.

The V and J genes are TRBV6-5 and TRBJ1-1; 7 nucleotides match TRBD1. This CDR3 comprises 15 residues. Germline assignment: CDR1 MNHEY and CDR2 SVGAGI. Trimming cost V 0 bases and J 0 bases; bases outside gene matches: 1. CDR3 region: CASSYSGGMNTEAFF. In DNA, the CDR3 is TGTGCCAGCAGTTACTCAGGGGGCATGAACACTGAAGCTTTCTTT.

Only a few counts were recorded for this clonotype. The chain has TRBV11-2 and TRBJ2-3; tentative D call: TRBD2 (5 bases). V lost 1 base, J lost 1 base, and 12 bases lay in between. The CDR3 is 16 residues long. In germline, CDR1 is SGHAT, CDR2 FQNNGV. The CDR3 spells CASSLGLAGGTDTQYF. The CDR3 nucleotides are TGTGCCAGCAGCTTAGGCCTAGCCGGAGGCACAGATACGCAGTATTTT.

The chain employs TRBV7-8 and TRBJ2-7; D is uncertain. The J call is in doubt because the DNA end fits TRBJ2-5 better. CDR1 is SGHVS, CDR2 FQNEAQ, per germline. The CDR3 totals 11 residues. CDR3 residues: CASSPVETQYF. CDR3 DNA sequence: TGTGCCAGCAGTCCGGTAGAGACCCAGTACTTC.

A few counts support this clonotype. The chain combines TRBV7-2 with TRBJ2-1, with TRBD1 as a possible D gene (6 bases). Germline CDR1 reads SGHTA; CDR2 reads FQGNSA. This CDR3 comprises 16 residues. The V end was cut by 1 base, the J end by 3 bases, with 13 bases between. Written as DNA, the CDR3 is TGTGCCAGCAGCTTAGGAGGGGGAGCGATCTACAATGAGCAGTTCTTC. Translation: CASSLGGGAIYNEQFF.

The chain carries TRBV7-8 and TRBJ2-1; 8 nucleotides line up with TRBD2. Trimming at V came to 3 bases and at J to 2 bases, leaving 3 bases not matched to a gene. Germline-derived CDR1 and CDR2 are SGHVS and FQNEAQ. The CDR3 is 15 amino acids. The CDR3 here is CASSFSGKTYNEQFF. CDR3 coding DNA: TGTGCCAGCAGCTTTAGCGGGAAGACCTACAATGAGCAGTTCTTC.

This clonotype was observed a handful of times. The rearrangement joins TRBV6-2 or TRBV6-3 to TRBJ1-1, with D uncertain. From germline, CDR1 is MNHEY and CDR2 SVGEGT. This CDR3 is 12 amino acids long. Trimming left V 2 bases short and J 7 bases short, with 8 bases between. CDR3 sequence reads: CASSYPTDEAFF. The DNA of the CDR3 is TGTGCCAGCAGTTACCCAACAGATGAAGCTTTCTTT.

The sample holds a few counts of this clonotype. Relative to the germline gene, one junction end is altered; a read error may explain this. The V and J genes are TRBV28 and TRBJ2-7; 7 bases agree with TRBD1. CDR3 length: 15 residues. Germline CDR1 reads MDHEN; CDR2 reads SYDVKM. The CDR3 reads CASSLWGTEGYEQYF. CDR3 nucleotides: TGTGCCAGCAGTCTATGGGGGACAGAAGGCTACGAGCAGTACTTC.

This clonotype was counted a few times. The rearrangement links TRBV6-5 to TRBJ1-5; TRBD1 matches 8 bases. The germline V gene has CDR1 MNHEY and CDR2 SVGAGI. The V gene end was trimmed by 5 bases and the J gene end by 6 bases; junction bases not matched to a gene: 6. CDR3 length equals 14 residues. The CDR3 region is CASSRTGYSQPQHF. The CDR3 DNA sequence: TGTGCCAGCAGTCGGACAGGGTACTCTCAGCCCCAGCATTTT.

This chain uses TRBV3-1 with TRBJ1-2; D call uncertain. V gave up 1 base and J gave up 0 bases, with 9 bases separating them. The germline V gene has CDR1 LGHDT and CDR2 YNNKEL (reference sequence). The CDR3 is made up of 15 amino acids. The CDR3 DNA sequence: TGTGCCAGCAGCCAAGGGACGCCCGCTAACTATGGCTACACCTTC. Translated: CASSQGTPANYGYTF.

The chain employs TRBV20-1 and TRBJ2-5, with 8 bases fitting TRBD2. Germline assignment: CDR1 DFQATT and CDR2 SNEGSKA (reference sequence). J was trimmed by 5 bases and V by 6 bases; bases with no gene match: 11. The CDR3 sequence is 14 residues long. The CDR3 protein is CSAPIAGSGETQYF. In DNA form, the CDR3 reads TGCAGTGCCCCAATAGCGGGAAGTGGCGAGACCCAGTACTTC.

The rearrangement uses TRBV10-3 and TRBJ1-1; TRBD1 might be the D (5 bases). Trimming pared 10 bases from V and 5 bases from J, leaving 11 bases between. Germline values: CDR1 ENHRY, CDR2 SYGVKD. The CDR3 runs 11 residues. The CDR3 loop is CATVGGTEAFF. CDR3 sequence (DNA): TGTGCCACCGTGGGGGGGACTGAAGCTTTCTTT.

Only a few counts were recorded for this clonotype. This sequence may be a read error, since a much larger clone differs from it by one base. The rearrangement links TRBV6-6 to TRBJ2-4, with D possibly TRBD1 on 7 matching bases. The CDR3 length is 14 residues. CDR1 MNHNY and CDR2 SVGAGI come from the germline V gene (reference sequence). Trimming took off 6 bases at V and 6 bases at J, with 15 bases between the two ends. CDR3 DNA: TGTGCCAGCAGGTACGGGGGACAGACAAACATTCAGTACTTC. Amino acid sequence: CASRYGGQTNIQYF.

The CDR3 region has the DNA TGTGCCAGCAGCGAATGGGACAGAGGCTATGGCTACACCTTC. Its translation: CASSEWDRGYGYTF. The rearrangement uses TRBV6-1 and TRBJ1-2; 7 bases agree with TRBD1. CDR3 length: 14 residues. The germline V gene has CDR1 MNHNS and CDR2 SASEGT. Trimming took 6 bases from V and 4 from J; bases not matched to a gene: 8.

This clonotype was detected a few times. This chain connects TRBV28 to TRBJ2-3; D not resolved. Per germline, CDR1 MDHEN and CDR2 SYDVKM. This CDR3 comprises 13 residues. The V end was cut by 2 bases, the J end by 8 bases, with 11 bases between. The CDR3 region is CASSLRAIGTQYF. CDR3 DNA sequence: TGTGCCAGCAGTTTAAGGGCGATAGGTACGCAGTATTTT.

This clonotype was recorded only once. CDR3: CASRTGQSRYSGANVLTF. CDR3 nucleotide sequence: TGTGCCAGTAGAACCGGGCAGTCACGATACTCTGGGGCCAACGTCCTGACTTTC. V gene TRBV19 combines with J gene TRBJ2-6; no clear D gene. The CDR3 contains 18 residues. Trimming took off 6 bases at V and 0 bases at J, with 18 bases between the two ends. Germline-derived CDR1 and CDR2 are LNHDA and SQIVND (reference sequence).

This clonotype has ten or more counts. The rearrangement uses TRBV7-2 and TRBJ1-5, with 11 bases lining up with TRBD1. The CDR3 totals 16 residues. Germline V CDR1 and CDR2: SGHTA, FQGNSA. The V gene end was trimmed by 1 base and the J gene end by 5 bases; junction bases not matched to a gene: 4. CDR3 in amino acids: CASSLVGGQGDQPQHF. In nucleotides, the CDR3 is TGTGCCAGCAGCTTAGTGGGGGGACAGGGGGATCAGCCCCAGCATTTT.

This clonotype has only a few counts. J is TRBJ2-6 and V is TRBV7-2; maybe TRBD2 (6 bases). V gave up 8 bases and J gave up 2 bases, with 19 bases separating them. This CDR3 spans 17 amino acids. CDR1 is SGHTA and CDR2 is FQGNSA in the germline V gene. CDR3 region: CASSVAGSMPGANVLTF. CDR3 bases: TGTGCCAGCTCGGTTGCGGGGAGTATGCCTGGGGCCAACGTCCTGACTTTC.

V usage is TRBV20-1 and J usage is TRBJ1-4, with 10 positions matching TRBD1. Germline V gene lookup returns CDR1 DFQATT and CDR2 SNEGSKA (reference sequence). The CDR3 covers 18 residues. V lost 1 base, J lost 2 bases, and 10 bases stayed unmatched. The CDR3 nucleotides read TGCAGTGCTAGAGGGCTTGGACAGGGGGTGCCTACTAATGAAAAACTGTTTTTT. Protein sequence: CSARGLGQGVPTNEKLFF.